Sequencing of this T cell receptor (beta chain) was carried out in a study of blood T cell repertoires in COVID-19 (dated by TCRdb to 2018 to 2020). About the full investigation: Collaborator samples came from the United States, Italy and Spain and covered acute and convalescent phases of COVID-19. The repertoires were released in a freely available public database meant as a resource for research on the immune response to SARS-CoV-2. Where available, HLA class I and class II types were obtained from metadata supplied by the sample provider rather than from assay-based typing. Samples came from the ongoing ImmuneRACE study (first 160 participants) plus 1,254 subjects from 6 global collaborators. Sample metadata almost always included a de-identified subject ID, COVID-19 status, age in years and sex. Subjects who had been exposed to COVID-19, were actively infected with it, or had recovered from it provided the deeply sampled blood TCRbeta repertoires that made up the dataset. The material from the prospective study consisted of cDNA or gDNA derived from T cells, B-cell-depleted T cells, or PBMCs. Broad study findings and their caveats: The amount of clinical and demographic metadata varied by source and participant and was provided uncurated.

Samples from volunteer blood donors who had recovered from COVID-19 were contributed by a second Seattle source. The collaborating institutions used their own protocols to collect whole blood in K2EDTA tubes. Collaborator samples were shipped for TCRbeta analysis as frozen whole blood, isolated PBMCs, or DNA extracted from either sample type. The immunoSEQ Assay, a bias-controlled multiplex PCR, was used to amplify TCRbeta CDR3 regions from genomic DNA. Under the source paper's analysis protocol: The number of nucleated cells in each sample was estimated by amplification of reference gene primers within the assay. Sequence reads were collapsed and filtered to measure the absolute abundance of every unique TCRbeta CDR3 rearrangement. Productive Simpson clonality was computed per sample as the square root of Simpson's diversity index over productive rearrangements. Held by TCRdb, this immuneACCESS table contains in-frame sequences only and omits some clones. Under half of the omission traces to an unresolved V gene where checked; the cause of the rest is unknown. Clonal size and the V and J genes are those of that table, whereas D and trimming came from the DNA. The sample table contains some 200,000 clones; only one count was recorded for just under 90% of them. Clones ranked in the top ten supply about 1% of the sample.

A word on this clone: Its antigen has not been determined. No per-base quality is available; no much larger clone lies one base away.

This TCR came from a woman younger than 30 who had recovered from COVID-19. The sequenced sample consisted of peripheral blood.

CDR3 region: CAVTRGMNTEAFF. The bases are TGTGCCGTGACAAGGGGGATGAACACTGAAGCTTTCTTT. Recombination joined TRBV24-1 with TRBJ1-1, with a tentative D gene TRBD1 over 6 matching bases. The CDR3 holds 13 amino acids from the cysteine to the phenylalanine. Only the CDR3 DNA stays, 39 bases, in frame from base 1. CDR1 and CDR2, looked up from the germline V gene, are KGHDR and SFDVKD. At the junction V is shortened by 12 bases and J by 0 bases, with 13 bases in between.